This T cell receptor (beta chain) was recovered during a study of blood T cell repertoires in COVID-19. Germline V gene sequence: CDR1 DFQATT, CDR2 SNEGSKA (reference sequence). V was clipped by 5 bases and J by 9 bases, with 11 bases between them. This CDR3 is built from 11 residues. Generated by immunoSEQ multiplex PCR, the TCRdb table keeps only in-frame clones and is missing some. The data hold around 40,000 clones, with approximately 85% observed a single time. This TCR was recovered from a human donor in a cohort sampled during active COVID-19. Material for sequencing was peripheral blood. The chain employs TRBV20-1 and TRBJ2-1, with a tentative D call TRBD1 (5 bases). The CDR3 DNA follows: TGCAGTGCTGTGGACATCCCTGAGCAGTTCTTC. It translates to CSAVDIPEQFF.